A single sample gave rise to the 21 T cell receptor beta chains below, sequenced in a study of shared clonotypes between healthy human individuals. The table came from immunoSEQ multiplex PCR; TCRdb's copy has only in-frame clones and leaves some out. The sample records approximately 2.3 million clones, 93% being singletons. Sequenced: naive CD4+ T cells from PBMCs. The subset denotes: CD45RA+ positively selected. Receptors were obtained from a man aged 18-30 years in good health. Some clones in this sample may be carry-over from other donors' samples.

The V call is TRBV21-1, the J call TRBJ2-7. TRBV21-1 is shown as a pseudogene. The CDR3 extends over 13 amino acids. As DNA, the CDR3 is TGTGCCAGCAGCCTTCACCTCTCCTACGAGCAGTACTTC. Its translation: CASSLHLSYEQYF.

CDR3 in amino acids: CASSTSGPTYEQYF. In nucleotides, the CDR3 is TGTGCCAGCAGTACTAGCGGGCCAACCTACGAGCAGTACTTC. The chain has TRBV28 and TRBJ2-7, with TRBD2 matching over 9 bases. The V segment lost 5 bases and the J segment 2 bases; nucleotides outside the gene matches: 4. The germline V gene encodes CDR1 MDHEN and CDR2 SYDVKM. The CDR3 runs to 14 residues.

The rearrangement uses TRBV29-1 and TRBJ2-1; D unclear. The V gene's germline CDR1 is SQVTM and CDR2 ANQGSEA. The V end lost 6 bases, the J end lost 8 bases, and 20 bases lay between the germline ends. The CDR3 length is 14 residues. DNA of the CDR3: TGCAGCGTCGCCCTAACTCAGGCCGGTGATGAGCAGTTCTTC. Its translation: CSVALTQAGDEQFF.

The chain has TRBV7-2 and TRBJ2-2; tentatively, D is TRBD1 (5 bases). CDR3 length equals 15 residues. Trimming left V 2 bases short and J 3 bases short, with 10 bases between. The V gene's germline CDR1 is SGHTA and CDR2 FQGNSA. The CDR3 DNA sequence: TGTGCCAGCAGCTTACAGGGAAAGGACACCGGGGAGCTGTTTTTT. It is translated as CASSLQGKDTGELFF.

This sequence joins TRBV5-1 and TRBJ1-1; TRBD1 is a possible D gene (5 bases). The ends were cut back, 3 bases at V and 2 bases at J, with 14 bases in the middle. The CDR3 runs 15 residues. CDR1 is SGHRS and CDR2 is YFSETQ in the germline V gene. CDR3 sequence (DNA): TGCGCCAGCAGCTCTCGCGGGCAGGGAAACACTGAAGCTTTCTTT. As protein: CASSSRGQGNTEAFF.

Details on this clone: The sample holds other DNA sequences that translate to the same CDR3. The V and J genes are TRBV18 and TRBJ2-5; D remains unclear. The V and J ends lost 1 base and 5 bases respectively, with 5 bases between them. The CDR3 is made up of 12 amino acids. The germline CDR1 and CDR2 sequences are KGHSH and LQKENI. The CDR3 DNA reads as TGTGCCAGCTCACCACAAGAGGAGACCCAGTACTTC. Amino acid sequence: CASSPQEETQYF.

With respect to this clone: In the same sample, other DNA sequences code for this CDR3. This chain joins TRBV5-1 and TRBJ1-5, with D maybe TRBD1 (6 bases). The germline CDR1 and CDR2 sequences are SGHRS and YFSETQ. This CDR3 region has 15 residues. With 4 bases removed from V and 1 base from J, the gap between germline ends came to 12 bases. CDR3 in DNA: TGCGCCAGCAGCCTGGAGGGGGGAAGCAATCAGCCCCAGCATTTT. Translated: CASSLEGGSNQPQHF.

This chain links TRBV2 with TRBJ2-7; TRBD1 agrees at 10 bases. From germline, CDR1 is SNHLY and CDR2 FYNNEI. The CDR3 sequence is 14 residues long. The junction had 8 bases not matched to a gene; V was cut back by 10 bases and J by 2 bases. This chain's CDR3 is CANHVGQGAYEQYF. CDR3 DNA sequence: TGTGCCAACCATGTTGGACAGGGGGCCTACGAGCAGTACTTC.

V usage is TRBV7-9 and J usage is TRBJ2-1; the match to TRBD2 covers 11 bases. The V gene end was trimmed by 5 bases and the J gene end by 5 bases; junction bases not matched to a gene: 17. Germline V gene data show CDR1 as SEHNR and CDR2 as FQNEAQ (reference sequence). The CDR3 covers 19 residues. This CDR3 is CASSLTTHGLAGDNNEQFF. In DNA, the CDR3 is TGTGCCAGCAGCCTAACTACCCATGGACTAGCGGGTGACAACAATGAGCAGTTCTTC. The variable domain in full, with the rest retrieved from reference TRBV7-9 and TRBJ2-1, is DTGVSQNPRHKITKRGQNVTFRCDPISEHNRLYWYRQTLGQGPEFLTYFQNEAQLEKSRLLSDRFSAERPKGSFSTLEIQRTEQGDSAMYLCASSLTTHGLAGDNNEQFFGPGTRLTVL.

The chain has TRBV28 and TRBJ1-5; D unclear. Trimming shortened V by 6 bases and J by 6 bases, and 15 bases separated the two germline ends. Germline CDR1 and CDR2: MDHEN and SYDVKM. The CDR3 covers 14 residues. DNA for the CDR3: TGTGCCAGCAGCTGGCTCTCCAGAGGTCAGCCCCAGCATTTT. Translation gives CASSWLSRGQPQHF. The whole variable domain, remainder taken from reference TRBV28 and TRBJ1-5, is DVKVTQSSRYLVKRTGEKVFLECVQDMDHENMFWYRQDPGLGLRLIYFSYDVKMKEKGDIPEGYSVSREKKERFSLILESASTNQTSMYLCASSWLSRGQPQHFGDGTRLSIL.

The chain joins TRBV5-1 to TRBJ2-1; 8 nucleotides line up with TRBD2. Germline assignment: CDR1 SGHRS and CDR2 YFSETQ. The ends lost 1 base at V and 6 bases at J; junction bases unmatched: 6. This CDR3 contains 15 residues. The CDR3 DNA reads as TGCGCCAGCAGCTTGTCGACTAGCGTTAGCAATGAGCAGTTCTTC. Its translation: CASSLSTSVSNEQFF. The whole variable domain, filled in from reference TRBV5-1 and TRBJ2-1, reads KAGVTQTPRYLIKTRGQQVTLSCSPISGHRSVSWYQQTPGQGLQFLFEYFSETQRNKGNFPGRFSGRQFSNSRSEMNVSTLELGDSALYLCASSLSTSVSNEQFFGPGTRLTVL.

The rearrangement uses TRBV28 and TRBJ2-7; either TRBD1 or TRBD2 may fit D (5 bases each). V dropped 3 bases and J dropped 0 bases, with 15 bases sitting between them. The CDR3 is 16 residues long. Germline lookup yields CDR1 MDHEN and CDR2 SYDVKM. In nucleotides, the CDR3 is TGTGCCAGCAGTTTGGGGACCCCGATAGACTCCTACGAGCAGTACTTC. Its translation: CASSLGTPIDSYEQYF.

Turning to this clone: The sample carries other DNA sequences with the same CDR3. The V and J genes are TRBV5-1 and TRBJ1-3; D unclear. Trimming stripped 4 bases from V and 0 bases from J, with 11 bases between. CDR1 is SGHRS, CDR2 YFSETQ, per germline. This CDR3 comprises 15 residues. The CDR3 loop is CASSPDGSSGNTIYF. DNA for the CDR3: TGCGCCAGCAGCCCGGACGGGAGCTCTGGAAACACCATATATTTT.

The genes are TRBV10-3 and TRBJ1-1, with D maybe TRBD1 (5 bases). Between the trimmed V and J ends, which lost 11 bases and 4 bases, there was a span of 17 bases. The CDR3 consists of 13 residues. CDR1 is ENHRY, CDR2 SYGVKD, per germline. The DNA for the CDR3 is TGTGCCGCCTGGGCGGGGGTCGGCACTGAAGCTTTCTTT. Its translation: CAAWAGVGTEAFF.

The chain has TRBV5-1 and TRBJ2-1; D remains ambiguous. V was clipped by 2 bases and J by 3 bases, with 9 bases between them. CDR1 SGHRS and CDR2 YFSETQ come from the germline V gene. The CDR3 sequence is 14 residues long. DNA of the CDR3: TGCGCCAGCAGCTTAACGGCGAGCTACAATGAGCAGTTCTTC. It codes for CASSLTASYNEQFF.

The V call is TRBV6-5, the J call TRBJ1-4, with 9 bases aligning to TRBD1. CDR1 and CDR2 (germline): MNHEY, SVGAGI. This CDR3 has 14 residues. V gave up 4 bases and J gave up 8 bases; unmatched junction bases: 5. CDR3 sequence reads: CASSSLDRGEKLFF. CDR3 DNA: TGTGCCAGCAGTTCCCTTGACAGGGGGGAAAAACTGTTTTTT.

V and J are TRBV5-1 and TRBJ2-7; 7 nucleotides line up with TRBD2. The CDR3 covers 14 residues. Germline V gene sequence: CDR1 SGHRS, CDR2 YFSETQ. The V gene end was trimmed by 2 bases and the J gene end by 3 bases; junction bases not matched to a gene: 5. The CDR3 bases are TGCGCCAGCAGCTTTGGCGGGAGTGGCTACGAGCAGTACTTC. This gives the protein CASSFGGSGYEQYF.

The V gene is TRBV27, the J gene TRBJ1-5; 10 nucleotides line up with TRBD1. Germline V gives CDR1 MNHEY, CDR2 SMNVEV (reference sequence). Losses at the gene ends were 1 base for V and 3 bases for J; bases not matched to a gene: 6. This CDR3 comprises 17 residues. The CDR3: CASSLWGTGASNQPQHF. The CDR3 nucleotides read TGTGCCAGCAGTTTATGGGGGACAGGGGCCTCCAATCAGCCCCAGCATTTT.

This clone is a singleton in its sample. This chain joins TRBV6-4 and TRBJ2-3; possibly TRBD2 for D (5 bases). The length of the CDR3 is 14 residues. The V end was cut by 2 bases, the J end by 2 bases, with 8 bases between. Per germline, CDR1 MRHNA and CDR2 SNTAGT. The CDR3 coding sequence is TGTGCCAGCAGTGACGAGGAGGACACAGATACGCAGTATTTT. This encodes CASSDEEDTDTQYF.

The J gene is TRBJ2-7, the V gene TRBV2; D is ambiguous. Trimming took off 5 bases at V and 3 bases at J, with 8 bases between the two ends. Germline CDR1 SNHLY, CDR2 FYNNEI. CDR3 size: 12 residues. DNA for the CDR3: TGTGCCAGCAGTCCGACATTCTACGAGCAGTACTTC. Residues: CASSPTFYEQYF.

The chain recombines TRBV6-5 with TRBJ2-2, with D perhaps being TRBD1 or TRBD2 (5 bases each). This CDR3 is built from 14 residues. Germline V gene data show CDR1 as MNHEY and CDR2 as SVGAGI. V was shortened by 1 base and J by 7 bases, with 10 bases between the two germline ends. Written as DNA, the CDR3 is TGTGCCAGCAGTTACTACGGGGCGGGCGGGGAGCTGTTTTTT. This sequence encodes CASSYYGAGGELFF.